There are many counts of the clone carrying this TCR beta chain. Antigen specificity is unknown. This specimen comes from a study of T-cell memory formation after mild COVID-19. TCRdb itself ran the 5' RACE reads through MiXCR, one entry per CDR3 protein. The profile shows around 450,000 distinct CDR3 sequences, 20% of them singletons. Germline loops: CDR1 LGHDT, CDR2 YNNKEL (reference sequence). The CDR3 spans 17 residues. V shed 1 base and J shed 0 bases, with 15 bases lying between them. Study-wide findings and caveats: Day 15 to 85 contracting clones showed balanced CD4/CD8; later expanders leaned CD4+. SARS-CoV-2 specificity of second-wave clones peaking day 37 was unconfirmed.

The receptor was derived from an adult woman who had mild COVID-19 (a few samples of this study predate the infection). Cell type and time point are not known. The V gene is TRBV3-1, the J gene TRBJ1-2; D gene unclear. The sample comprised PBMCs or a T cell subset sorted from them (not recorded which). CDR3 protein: CASSQGVRRPANYGYTF. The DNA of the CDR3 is TGTGCCAGCAGCCAAGGGGTCAGAAGGCCCGCTAACTATGGCTACACCTTC.